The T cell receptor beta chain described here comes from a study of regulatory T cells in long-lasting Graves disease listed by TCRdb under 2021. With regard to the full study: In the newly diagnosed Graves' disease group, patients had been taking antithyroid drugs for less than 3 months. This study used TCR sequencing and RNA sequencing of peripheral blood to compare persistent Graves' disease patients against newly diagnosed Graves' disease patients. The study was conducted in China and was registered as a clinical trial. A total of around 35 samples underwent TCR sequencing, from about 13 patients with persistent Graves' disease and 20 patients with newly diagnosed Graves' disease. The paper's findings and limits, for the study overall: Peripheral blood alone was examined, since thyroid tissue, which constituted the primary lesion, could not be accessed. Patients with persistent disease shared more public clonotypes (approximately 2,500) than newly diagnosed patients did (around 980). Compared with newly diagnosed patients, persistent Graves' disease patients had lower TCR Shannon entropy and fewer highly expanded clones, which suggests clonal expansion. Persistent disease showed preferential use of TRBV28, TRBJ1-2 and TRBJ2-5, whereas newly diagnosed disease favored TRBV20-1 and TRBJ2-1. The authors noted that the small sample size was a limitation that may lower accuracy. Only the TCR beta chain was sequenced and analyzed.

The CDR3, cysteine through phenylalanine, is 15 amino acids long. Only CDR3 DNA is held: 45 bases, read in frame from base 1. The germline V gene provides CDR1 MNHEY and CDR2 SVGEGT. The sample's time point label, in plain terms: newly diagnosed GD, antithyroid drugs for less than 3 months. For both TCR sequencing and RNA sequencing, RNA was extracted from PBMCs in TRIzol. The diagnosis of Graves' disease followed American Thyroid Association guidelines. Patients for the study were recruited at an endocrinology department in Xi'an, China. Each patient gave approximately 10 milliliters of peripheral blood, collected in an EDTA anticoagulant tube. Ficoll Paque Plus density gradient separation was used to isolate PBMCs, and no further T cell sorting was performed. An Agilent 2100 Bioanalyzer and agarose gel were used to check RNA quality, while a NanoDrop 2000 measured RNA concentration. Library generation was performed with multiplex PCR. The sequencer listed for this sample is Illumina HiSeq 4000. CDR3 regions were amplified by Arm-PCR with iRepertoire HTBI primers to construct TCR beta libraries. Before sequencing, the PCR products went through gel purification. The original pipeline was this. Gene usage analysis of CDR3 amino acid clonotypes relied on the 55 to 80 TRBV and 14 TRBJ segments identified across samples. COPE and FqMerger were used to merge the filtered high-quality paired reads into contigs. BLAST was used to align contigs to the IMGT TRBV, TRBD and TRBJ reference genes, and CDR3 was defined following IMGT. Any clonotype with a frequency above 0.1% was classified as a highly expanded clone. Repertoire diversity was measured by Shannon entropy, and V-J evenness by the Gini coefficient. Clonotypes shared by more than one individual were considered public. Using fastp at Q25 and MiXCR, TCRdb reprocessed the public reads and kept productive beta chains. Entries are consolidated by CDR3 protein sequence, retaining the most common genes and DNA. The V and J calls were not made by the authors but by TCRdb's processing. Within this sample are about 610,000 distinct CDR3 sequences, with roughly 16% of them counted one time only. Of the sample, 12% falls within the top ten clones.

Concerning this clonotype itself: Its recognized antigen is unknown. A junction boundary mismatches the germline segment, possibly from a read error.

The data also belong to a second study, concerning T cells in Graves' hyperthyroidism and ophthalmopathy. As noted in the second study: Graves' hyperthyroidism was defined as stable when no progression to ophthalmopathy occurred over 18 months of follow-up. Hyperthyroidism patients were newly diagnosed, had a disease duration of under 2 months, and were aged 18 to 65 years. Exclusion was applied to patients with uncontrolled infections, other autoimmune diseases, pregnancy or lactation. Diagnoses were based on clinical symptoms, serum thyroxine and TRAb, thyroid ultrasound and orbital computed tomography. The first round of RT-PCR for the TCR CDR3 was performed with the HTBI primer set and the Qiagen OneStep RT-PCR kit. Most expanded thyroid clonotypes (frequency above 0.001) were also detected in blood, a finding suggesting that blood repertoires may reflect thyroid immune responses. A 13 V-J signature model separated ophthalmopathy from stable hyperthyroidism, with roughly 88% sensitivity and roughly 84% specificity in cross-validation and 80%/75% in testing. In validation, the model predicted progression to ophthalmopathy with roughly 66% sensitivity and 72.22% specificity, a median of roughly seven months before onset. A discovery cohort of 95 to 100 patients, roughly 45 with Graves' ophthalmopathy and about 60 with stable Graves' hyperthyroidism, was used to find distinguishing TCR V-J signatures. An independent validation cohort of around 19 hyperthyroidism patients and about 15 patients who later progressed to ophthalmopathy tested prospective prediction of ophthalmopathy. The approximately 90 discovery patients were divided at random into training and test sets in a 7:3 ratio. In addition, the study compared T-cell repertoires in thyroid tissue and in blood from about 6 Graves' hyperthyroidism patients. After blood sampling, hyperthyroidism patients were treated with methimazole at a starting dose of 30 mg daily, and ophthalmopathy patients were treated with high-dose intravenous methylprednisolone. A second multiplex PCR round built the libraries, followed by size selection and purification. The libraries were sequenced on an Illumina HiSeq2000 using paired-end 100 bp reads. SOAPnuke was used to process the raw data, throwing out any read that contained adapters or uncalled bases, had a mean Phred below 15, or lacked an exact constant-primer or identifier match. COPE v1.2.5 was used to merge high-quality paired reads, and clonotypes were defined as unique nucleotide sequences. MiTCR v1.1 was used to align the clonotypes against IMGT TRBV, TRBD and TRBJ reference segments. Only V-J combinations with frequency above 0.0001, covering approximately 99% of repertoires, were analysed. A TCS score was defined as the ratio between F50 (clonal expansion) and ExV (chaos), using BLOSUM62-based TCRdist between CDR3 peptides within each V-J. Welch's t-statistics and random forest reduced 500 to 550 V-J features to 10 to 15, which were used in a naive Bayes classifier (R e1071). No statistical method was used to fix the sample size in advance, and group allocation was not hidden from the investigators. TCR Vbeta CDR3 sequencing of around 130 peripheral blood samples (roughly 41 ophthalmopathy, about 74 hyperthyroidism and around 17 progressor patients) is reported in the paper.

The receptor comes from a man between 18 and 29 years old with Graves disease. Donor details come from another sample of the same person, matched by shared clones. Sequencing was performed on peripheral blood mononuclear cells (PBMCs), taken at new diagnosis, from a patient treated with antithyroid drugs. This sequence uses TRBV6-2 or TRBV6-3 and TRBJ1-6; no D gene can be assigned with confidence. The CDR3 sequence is CASRYSKTYNSPLHF. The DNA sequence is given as TGTGCCAGCAGATACTCGAAGACCTATAATTCACCCCTCCACTTT.